These T cell receptor beta chains were read from a single sample in a study of T cells in tuberculosis. Here immunoSEQ multiplex PCR was the method, and the copy in TCRdb shows in-frame clones only, minus some. Among 60,000 or so clones listed, approximately 81% were seen once. The sample was CD1b-GMM tetramer-negative cells sorted from PBMCs. These receptors came from an adult woman with latent tuberculosis. Both conserved end residues are part of each CDR3. Each record gives: CDR3 protein, CDR3 DNA, V gene, D gene, J gene, CDR3 length, clone size. A D gene is named only where the DNA matches it firmly. Size tells how often a clone was seen (once, few, many) or the class of an expanded clone, and some rows leave it out.

CDR3 protein: CASSGMTFYNEQFF
CDR3 DNA: TGTGCCAGCAGCGGAATGACTTTTTACAATGAGCAGTTCTTC
V gene: TRBV11-2
D gene: -
J gene: TRBJ2-1
CDR3 length: 14
clone size: -

CDR3 protein: CASSQELRGAYNEQFF
CDR3 DNA: TGCGCCAGCAGCCAAGAACTACGGGGGGCCTACAATGAGCAGTTCTTC
V gene: TRBV4-1
D gene: TRBD2
J gene: TRBJ2-1
CDR3 length: 16
clone size: -

CDR3 protein: CASSQVGPDSNEQYF
CDR3 DNA: TGTGCCAGCAGCCAAGTCGGTCCCGATTCTAACGAGCAGTACTTC
V gene: TRBV4-2
D gene: -
J gene: TRBJ2-7
CDR3 length: 15
clone size: once

CDR3 protein: CASRGRRANSPLHF
CDR3 DNA: TGCGCCAGCAGAGGGCGGCGGGCTAATTCACCCCTCCACTTT
V gene: TRBV10-1
D gene: -
J gene: TRBJ1-6
CDR3 length: 14
clone size: medium-sized

CDR3 protein: CASSQNARHYF
CDR3 DNA: TGTGCCAGCAGCCAAAATGCACGACATTACTTC
V gene: TRBV4-2
D gene: -
J gene: TRBJ2-4
CDR3 length: 11
clone size: -

CDR3 protein: CASSLWGQGKETQYF
CDR3 DNA: TGTGCCAGCAGCTTATGGGGACAGGGGAAAGAGACCCAGTACTTC
V gene: TRBV7-2
D gene: TRBD1
J gene: TRBJ2-5
CDR3 length: 15
clone size: -

CDR3 protein: CASSPTGERSPLHF
CDR3 DNA: TGTGCCAGCTCACCGACAGGGGAGCGTTCACCCCTCCACTTT
V gene: TRBV18
D gene: TRBD1
J gene: TRBJ1-6
CDR3 length: 14
clone size: -

CDR3 protein: CASSSVLEETQYF
CDR3 DNA: TGTGCCAGCAGTTCCGTCCTGGAGGAGACCCAGTACTTC
V gene: TRBV5-4
D gene: -
J gene: TRBJ2-5
CDR3 length: 13
clone size: -

CDR3 protein: CASSPRRPNQPQHF
CDR3 DNA: TGTGCCAGCAGTCCGAGGCGCCCCAATCAGCCCCAGCATTTT
V gene: TRBV6-5
D gene: -
J gene: TRBJ1-5
CDR3 length: 14
clone size: -

CDR3 protein: CSVSSGRVSSTDTQYF
CDR3 DNA: TGCAGCGTTTCCAGCGGGAGGGTTTCTAGCACAGATACGCAGTATTTT
V gene: TRBV29-1
D gene: TRBD2
J gene: TRBJ2-3
CDR3 length: 16
clone size: -

CDR3 protein: CASSLSGSGGNGYTF
CDR3 DNA: TGCGCCAGCAGCCTCAGCGGGTCAGGGGGGAATGGCTACACCTTC
V gene: TRBV4-3
D gene: TRBD1
J gene: TRBJ1-2
CDR3 length: 15
clone size: -

CDR3 protein: CASSWTGTNQPQHF
CDR3 DNA: TGTGCCAGCTCATGGACAGGAACGAATCAGCCCCAGCATTTT
V gene: TRBV6-1
D gene: TRBD1
J gene: TRBJ1-5
CDR3 length: 14
clone size: few

CDR3 protein: CASSRVRAGGELFF
CDR3 DNA: TGTGCCAGCAGCCGAGTCCGGGCGGGCGGGGAGCTGTTTTTT
V gene: TRBV14
D gene: -
J gene: TRBJ2-2
CDR3 length: 14
clone size: -

CDR3 protein: CASSPNPWPYEQYF
CDR3 DNA: TGTGCCAGCAGCCCGAACCCATGGCCCTACGAGCAGTACTTC
V gene: TRBV7-9
D gene: -
J gene: TRBJ2-7
CDR3 length: 14
clone size: -

CDR3 protein: CASSERLDRVKRGAQYF
CDR3 DNA: TGTGCCAGCAGTGAACGGTTAGACAGGGTAAAGCGGGGGGCCCAGTACTTC
V gene: TRBV6-4
D gene: TRBD2
J gene: TRBJ2-5
CDR3 length: 17
clone size: -

CDR3 protein: CASSLGTGGLREQYF
CDR3 DNA: TGTGCCAGCAGTTTGGGGACAGGTGGTCTTAGGGAGCAGTACTTC
V gene: TRBV27
D gene: TRBD1
J gene: TRBJ2-7
CDR3 length: 15
clone size: -

CDR3 protein: CASSLSGDYEQYF
CDR3 DNA: TGTGCCAGCAGCCTCTCAGGGGACTACGAGCAGTACTTC
V gene: TRBV2
D gene: -
J gene: TRBJ2-7
CDR3 length: 13
clone size: -

CDR3 protein: CSVRTGQEKLFF
CDR3 DNA: TGCAGCGTTAGGACAGGGCAAGAAAAACTGTTTTTT
V gene: TRBV29-1
D gene: TRBD1
J gene: TRBJ1-4
CDR3 length: 12
clone size: -

CDR3 protein: CASSSAGTYEQYF
CDR3 DNA: TGCGCCAGCAGCTCCGCAGGCACCTACGAGCAGTACTTC
V gene: TRBV5-1
D gene: -
J gene: TRBJ2-7
CDR3 length: 13
clone size: once

CDR3 protein: CASSPTGDGNQPQHF
CDR3 DNA: TGTGCCAGCAGTCCTACAGGGGACGGCAATCAGCCCCAGCATTTT
V gene: TRBV6-6
D gene: TRBD1
J gene: TRBJ1-5
CDR3 length: 15
clone size: -

CDR3 protein: CASSKGLAGEYEQYF
CDR3 DNA: TGTGCCAGTAGTAAGGGGCTAGCGGGAGAATACGAGCAGTACTTC
V gene: TRBV19
D gene: TRBD2
J gene: TRBJ2-7
CDR3 length: 15
clone size: -

CDR3 protein: CASSGAGGQVEQFF
CDR3 DNA: TGTGCCAGCAGCGGGGCGGGGGGGCAGGTTGAGCAGTTCTTC
V gene: TRBV7-3
D gene: TRBD2
J gene: TRBJ2-1
CDR3 length: 14
clone size: few

CDR3 protein: CASSLETTNNEQFF
CDR3 DNA: TGTGCCAGCAGCTTAGAGACTACCAACAATGAGCAGTTCTTC
V gene: TRBV7-9
D gene: -
J gene: TRBJ2-1
CDR3 length: 14
clone size: -